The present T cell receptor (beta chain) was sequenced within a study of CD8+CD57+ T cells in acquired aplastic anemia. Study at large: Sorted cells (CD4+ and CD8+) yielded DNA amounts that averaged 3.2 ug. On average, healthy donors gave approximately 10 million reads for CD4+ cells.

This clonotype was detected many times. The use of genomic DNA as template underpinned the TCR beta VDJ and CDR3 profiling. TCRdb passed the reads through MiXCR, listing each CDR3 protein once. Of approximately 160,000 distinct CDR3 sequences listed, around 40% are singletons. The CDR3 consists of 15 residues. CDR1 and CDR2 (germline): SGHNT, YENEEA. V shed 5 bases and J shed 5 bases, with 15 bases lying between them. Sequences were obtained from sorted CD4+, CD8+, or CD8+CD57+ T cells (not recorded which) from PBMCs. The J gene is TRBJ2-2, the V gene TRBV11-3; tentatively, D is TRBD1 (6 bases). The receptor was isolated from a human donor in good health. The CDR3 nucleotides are TGTGCCAGCAGCCTAACAGGGTTTGATACCGGGGAGCTGTTTTTT. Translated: CASSLTGFDTGELFF. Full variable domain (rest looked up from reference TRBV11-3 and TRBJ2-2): EAGVVQSPRYKIIEKKQPVAFWCNPISGHNTLYWYLQNLGQGPELLIRYENEEAVDDSQLPKDRFSAERLKGVDSTLKIQPAELGDSAVYLCASSLTGFDTGELFFGEGSRLTVL.